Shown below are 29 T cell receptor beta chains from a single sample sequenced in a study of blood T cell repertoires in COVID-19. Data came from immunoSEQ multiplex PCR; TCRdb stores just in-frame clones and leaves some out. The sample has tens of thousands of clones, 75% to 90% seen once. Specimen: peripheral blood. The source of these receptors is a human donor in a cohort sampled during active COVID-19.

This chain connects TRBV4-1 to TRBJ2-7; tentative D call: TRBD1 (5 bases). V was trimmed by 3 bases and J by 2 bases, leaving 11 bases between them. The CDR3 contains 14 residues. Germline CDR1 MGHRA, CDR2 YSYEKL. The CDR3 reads CASSHGPGPYEQYF. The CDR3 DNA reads TGCGCCAGCAGCCACGGACCAGGGCCCTACGAGCAGTACTTC.

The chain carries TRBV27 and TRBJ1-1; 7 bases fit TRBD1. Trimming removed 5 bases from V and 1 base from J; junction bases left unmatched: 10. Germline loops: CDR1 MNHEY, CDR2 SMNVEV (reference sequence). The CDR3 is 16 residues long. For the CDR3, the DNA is TGTGCCAGCAGTCCTTATACCGACAGGGAGAACACTGAAGCTTTCTTT. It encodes CASSPYTDRENTEAFF.

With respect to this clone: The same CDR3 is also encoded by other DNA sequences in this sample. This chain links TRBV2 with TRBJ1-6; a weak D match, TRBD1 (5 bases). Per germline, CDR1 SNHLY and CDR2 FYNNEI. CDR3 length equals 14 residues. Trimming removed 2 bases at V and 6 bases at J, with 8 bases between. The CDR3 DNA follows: TGTGCCAGCAGTGAATGGGGGGGTAATTCACCCCTCCACTTT. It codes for CASSEWGGNSPLHF.

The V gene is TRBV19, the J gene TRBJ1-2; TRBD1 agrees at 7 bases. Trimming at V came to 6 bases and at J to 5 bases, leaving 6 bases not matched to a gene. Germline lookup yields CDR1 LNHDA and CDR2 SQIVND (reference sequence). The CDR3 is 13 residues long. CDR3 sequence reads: CASSRDRDYGYTF. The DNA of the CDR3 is TGTGCCAGTAGCCGAGACAGGGATTATGGCTACACCTTC.

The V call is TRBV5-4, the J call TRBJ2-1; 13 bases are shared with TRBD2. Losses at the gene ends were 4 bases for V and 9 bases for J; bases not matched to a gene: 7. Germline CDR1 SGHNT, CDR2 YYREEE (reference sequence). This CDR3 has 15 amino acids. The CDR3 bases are TGTGCCAGCAGCACCGGGACTAGCGGGATTGGTGAGCAGTTCTTC. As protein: CASSTGTSGIGEQFF.

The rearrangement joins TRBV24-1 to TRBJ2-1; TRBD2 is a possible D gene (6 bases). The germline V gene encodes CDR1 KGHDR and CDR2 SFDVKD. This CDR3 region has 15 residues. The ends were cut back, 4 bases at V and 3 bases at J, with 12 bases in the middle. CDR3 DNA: TGTGCCACCAGTGACGGGGGTAGCCTCTACAATGAGCAGTTCTTC. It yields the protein CATSDGGSLYNEQFF.

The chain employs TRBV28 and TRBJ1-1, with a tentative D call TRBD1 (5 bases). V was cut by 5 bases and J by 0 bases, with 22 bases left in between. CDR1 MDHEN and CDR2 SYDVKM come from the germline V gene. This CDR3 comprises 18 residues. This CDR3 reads CASSPGAGWGEMNTEAFF. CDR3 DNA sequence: TGTGCCAGCAGTCCCGGGGCCGGGTGGGGGGAAATGAACACTGAAGCTTTCTTT.

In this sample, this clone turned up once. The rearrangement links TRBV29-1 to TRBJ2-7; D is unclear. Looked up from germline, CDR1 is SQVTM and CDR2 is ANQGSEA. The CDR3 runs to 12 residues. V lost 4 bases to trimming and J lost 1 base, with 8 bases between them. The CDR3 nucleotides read TGCAGCGTTGTTGAGGTTTCCTACGAGCAGTACTTC. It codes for CSVVEVSYEQYF.

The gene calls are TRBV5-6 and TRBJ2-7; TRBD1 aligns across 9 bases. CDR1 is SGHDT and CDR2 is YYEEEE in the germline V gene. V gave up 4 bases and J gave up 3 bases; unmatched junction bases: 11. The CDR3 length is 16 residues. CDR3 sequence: CASSRITGTGNYEQYF. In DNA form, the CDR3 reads TGTGCCAGCAGCAGAATCACCGGGACAGGGAACTACGAGCAGTACTTC. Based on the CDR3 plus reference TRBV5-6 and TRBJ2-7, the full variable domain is DAGVTQSPTHLIKTRGQQVTLRCSPKSGHDTVSWYQQALGQGPQFIFQYYEEEERQRGNFPDRFSGHQFPNYSSELNVNALLLGDSALYLCASSRITGTGNYEQYFGPGTRLTVT.

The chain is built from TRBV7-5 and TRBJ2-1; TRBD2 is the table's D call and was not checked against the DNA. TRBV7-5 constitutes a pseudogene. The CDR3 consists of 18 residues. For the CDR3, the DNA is TGTGCCAGAAGCTTAAGGGACCCTAGCGGGGGGTCCACACGGGAGCAGTTCTTC. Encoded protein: CARSLRDPSGGSTREQFF.

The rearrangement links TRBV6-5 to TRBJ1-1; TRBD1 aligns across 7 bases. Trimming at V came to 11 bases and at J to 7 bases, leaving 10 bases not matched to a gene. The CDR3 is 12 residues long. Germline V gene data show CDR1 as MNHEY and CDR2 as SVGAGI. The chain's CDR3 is CAGGQPKFEAFF. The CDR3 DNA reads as TGTGCCGGGGGACAGCCCAAATTTGAAGCTTTCTTT.

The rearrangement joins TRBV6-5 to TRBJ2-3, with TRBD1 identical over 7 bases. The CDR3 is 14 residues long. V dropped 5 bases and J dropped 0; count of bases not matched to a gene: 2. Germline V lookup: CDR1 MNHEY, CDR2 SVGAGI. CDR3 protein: CASSRQGSTDTQYF. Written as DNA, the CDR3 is TGTGCCAGCAGTCGACAGGGCAGCACAGATACGCAGTATTTT.

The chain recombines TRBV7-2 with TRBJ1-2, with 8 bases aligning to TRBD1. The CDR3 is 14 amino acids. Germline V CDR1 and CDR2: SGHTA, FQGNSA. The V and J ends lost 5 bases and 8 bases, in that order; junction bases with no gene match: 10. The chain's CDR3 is CASSEAGQATGYTF. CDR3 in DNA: TGTGCCAGCAGCGAAGCGGGACAGGCTACCGGCTACACCTTC.

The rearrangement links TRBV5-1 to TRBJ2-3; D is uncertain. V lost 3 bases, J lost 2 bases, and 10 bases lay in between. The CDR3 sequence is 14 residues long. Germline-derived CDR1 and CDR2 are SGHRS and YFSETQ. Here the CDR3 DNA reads TGCGCCAGCAGCTCGGTGGGCGCCACAGATACGCAGTATTTT. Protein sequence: CASSSVGATDTQYF. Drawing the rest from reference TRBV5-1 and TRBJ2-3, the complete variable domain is KAGVTQTPRYLIKTRGQQVTLSCSPISGHRSVSWYQQTPGQGLQFLFEYFSETQRNKGNFPGRFSGRQFSNSRSEMNVSTLELGDSALYLCASSSVGATDTQYFGPGTRLTVL.

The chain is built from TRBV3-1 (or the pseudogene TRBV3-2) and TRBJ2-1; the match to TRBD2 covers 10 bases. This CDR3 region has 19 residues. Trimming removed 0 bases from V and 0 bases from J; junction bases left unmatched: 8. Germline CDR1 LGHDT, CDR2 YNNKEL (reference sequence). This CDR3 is CASSQDSSSGGTSYNEQFF. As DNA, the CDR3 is TGTGCCAGCAGCCAAGATTCGTCTAGCGGGGGCACCTCCTACAATGAGCAGTTCTTC.

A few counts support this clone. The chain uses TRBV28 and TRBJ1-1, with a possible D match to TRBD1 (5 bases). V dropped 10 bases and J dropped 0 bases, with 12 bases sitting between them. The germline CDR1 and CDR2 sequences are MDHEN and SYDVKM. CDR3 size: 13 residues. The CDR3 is CATADNMNTEAFF. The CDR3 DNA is TGTGCCACCGCGGACAACATGAACACTGAAGCTTTCTTT.

CDR3 sequence (DNA): TGTGCCAGCAGCATTACTAGCGAGCTGTTTTTT. As protein: CASSITSELFF. The chain recombines TRBV7-2 with TRBJ2-2, with a tentative D call TRBD2 (6 bases). The CDR3 sequence is 11 residues long. V lost 5 bases and J 11 bases, leaving 9 bases between the germline ends. Germline V CDR1 and CDR2: SGHTA, FQGNSA.

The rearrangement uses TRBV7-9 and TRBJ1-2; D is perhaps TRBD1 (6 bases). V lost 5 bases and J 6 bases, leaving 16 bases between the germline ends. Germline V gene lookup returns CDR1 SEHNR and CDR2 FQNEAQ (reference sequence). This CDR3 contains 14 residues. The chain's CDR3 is CASSPGTPAHGYTF. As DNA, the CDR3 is TGTGCCAGCAGCCCCGGGACACCGGCGCATGGCTACACCTTC.

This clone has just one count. The DNA of the CDR3 is TGTGCCAGCACCGAGGGGACAGGGTCATGGGAGACCCAGTACTTC. Amino acids: CASTEGTGSWETQYF. The genes are TRBV6-5 and TRBJ2-5; 9 positions agree with TRBD1. Unmatched junction bases numbered 11, after V lost 7 bases and J lost 5 bases. CDR3 length equals 15 residues. The V gene's germline CDR1 is MNHEY and CDR2 SVGAGI.

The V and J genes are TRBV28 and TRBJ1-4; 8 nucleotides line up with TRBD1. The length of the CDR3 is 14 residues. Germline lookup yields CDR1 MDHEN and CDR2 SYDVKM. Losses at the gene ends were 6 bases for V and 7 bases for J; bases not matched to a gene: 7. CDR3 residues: CASSRTGSGEKLFF. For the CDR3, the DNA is TGTGCCAGCAGCCGGACAGGGTCGGGTGAAAAACTGTTTTTT. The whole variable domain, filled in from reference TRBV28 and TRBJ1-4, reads DVKVTQSSRYLVKRTGEKVFLECVQDMDHENMFWYRQDPGLGLRLIYFSYDVKMKEKGDIPEGYSVSREKKERFSLILESASTNQTSMYLCASSRTGSGEKLFFGSGTQLSVL.

The DNA for the CDR3 is TGTGCCAGCCAAAAATCCACGGGCTATGGCTACACCTTC. It translates to CASQKSTGYGYTF. The chain uses TRBV27 and TRBJ1-2; no definite D call. V was shortened by 8 bases and J by 4 bases, with 14 bases between the two germline ends. CDR3 size: 13 residues. CDR1 is MNHEY and CDR2 is SMNVEV in the germline V gene (reference sequence).

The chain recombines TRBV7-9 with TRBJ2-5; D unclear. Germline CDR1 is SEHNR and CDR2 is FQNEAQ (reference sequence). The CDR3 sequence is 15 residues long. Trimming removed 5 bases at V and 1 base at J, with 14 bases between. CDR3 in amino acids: CASSPSGAPQETQYF. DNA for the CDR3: TGTGCCAGCAGCCCCTCCGGAGCTCCCCAAGAGACCCAGTACTTC.

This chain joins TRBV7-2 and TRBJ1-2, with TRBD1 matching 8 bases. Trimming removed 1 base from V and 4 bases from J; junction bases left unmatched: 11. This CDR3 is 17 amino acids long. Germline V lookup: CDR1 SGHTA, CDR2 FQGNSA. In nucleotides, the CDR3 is TGTGCCAGCAGCTTAGTCGGATTACAGGGGGGCTTCTATGGCTACACCTTC. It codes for CASSLVGLQGGFYGYTF.

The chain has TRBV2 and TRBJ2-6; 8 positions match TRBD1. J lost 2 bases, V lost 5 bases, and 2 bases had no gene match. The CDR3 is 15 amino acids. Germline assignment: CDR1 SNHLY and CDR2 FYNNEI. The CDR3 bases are TGTGCCAGCAGTAAGGACAGGGCTGGGGCCAACGTCCTGACTTTC. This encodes CASSKDRAGANVLTF.

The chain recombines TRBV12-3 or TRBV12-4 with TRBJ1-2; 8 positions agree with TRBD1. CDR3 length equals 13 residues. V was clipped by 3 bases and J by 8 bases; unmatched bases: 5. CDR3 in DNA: TGTGCCAGCAGTTTGGACAGGGCGGTCGGCTACACCTTC. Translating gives CASSLDRAVGYTF.

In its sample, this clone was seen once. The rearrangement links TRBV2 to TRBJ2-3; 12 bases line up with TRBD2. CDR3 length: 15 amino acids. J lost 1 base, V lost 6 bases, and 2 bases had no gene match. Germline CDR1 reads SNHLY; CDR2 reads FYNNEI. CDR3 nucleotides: TGTGCCAGCAGGCGACTAGCGGGAGGCACAGATACGCAGTATTTT. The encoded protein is CASRRLAGGTDTQYF. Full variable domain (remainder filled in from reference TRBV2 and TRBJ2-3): EPEVTQTPSHQVTQMGQEVILRCVPISNHLYFYWYRQILGQKVEFLVSFYNNEISEKSEIFDDQFSVERPDGSNFTLKIRSTKLEDSAMYFCASRRLAGGTDTQYFGPGTRLTVL.

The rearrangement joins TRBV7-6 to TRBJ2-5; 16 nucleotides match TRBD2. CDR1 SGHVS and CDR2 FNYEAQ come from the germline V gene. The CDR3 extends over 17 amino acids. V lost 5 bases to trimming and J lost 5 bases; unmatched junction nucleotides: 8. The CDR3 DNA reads TGTGCCAGCAGCGCCGGGACTAGCGGGAGGGCGGGGGAGACCCAGTACTTC. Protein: CASSAGTSGRAGETQYF.

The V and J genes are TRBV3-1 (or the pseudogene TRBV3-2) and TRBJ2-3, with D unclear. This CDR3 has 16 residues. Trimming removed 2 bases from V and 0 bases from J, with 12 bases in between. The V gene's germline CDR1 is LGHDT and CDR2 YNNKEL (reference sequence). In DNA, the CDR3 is TGTGCCAGCAGCCAACACAGTGCTTCTAGCACAGATACGCAGTATTTT. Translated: CASSQHSASSTDTQYF.

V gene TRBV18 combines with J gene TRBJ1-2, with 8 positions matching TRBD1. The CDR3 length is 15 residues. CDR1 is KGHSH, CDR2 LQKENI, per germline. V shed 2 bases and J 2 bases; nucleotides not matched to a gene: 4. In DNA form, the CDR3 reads TGTGCCAGCTCACCAGTGACAGGGGCAAACTATGGCTACACCTTC. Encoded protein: CASSPVTGANYGYTF.